This section outlines one T cell receptor beta chain sequence together with its context. Its specificity is not known. The data stem from a study of cytomegalovirus exposure and HLA in healthy donors. Across the whole study: HLA-typed donors contributed around 82 million unique TCRs, which were held in an early data release. Study findings and constraints: It was assumed in the presence/absence analyses that sequencing depth was roughly uniform across donors. Among the sequence variants, a highly shared cluster was likely an artifact of sequencing.

The CDR3 covers 15 residues. The V end was cut by 0 bases, the J end by 4 bases, with 10 bases between. Germline CDR1 and CDR2: SGHNT and YYREEE (reference sequence). The PCR made use of 60 Vbeta and 13 Jbeta primers. Sequenced by immunoSEQ multiplex PCR; TCRdb stores in-frame clones only, minus some. The repertoire has approximately 220,000 clones, 83% of them found once; the top ten carry 1.1% to 1.5%. Material for sequencing was PBMCs. The chain couples TRBV5-4 to TRBJ2-2; unclear D gene. The sequence was collected from a girl between 10 and 17 years old in good health and CMV-seronegative. The CDR3 here is CASSLGALGTGELFF. The CDR3 bases are TGTGCCAGCAGCTTGGGGGCTTTAGGCACCGGGGAGCTGTTTTTT.